This TCR beta chain was observed in a study of blood T cell repertoires in COVID-19. Overall study context: The samples span acute and convalescent COVID-19 from the United States, Italy and Spain.

Germline V gene sequence: CDR1 KGHSH, CDR2 LQKENI. The V gene lost 3 bases and the J gene lost 4 bases, with 18 bases spanning the gap. The CDR3 is 16 residues long. Original processing notes: It was from reference gene primer amplification that nucleated cell counts were estimated. This table comes from immunoSEQ multiplex PCR, and its TCRdb copy is limited to in-frame clones, with some not included. V, J and clone size are taken as reported in that table, and D and trimming were inferred from the DNA itself. This table holds 100,000 to 150,000 clones, 88% found once. The clonotype was recovered from a man aged 70-80 years with active COVID-19. The chain combines TRBV18 with TRBJ2-5, with a possible D match to TRBD1 (6 bases). Sequencing was performed on peripheral blood. DNA of the CDR3: TGTGCCAGCTCACCCGGGACAAACCTAAGGGGAGAGACCCAGTACTTC. This encodes CASSPGTNLRGETQYF. Together with reference TRBV18 and TRBJ2-5, the CDR3 gives the full variable domain: NAGVMQNPRHLVRRRGQEARLRCSPMKGHSHVYWYRQLPEEGLKFMVYLQKENIIDESGMPKERFSAEFPKEGPSILRIQQVVRGDSAAYFCASSPGTNLRGETQYFGPGTRLLVL.